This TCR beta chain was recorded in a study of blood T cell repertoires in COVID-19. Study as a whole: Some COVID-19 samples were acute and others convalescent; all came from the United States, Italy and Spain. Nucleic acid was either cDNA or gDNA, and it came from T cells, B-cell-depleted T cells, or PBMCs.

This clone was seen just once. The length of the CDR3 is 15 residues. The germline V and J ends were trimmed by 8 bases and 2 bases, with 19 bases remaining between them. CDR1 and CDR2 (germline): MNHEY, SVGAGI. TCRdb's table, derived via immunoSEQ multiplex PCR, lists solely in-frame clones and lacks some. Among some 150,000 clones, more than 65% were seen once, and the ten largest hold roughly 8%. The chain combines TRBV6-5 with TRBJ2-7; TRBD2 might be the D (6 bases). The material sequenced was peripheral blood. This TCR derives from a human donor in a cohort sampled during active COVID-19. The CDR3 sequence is CASSGGLVGTYEQYF. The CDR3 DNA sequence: TGTGCCAGCTCAGGAGGGCTCGTGGGAACCTACGAGCAGTACTTC.